This T cell receptor beta chain was found in a study of vaccination effects on CD4 cells after COVID-19. Whole-study results and caveats: The study found that post-vaccine spike-reactive clones in convalescents were mainly new vaccine-induced clones. There was marked clonal contraction among infection- and vaccine-induced clones late after vaccination.

The table came from immunoSEQ multiplex PCR; TCRdb's copy has only in-frame clones and leaves some out. The table has tens of thousands of clones, approximately 78% seen once. Per the germline V gene, CDR1 is SNHLY and CDR2 is FYNNEI. Trimming left V 2 bases short and J 5 bases short, with 12 bases between. The CDR3 runs to 14 residues. Within the ViraFEST assay, antigen-specific CD4+ T cells underwent expansion with viral peptide pools prior to sequencing. Scientists isolated CD4+ T cells after a roughly 10-day culture period ended. Documented for the person is a PCR-confirmed SARS-CoV-2 infection occurring between March and December 2020. Days 3 and 7 saw half the medium replaced with IL-2 medium. As concerns this clone: What it binds is not known.

The material sequenced was CD4+ T cells from PBMCs cultured with HCoV-NL63 spike peptides, taken before COVID-19 vaccination. The chain joins TRBV2 to TRBJ1-1; D is perhaps TRBD1 (5 bases). This TCR was recovered from a human donor who had a prior SARS-CoV-2 infection. CDR3 nucleotide sequence: TGTGCCAGCAGTGAACGAGGGGCGGATACTGAAGCTTTCTTT. Translating gives CASSERGADTEAFF.